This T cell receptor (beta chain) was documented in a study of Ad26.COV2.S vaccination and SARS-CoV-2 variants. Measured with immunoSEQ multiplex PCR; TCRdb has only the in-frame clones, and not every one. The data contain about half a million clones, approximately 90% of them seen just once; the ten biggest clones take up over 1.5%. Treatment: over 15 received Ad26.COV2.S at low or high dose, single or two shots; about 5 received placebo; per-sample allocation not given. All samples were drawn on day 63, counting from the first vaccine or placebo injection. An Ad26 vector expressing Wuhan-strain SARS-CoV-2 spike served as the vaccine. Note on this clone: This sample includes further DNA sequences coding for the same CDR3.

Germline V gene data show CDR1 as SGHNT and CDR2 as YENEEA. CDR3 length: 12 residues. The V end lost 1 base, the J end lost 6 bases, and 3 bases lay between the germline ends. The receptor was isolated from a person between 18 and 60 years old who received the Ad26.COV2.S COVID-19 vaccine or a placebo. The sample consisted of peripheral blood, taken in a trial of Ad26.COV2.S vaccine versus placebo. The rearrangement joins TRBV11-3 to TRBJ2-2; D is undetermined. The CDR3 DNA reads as TGTGCCAGCAGCTTAGGCCCCGGGGAGCTGTTTTTT. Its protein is CASSLGPGELFF.